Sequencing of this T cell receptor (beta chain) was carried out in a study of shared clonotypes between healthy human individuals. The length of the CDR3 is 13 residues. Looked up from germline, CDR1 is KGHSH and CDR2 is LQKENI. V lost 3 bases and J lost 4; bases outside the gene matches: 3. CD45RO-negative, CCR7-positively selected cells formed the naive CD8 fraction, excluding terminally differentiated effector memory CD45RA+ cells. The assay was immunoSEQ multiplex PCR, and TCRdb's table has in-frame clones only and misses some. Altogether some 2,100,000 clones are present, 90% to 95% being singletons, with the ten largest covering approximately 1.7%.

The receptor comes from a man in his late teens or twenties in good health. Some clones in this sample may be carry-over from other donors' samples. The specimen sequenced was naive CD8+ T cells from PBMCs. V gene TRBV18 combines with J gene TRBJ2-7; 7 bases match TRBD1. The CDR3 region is CASSPRDRYEQYF. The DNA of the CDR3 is TGTGCCAGCTCACCCCGGGACAGATACGAGCAGTACTTC.